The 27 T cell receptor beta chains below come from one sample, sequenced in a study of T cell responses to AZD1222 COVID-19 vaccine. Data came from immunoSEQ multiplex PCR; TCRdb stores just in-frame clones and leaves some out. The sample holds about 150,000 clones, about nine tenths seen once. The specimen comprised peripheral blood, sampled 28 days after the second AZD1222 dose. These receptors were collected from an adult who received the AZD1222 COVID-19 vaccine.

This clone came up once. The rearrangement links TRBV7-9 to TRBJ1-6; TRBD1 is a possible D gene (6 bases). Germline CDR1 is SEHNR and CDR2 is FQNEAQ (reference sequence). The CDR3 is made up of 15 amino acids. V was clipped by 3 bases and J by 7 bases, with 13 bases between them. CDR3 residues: CASSFETGGNSPLHF. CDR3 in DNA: TGTGCCAGCAGCTTCGAGACAGGCGGAAATTCACCCCTCCACTTT.

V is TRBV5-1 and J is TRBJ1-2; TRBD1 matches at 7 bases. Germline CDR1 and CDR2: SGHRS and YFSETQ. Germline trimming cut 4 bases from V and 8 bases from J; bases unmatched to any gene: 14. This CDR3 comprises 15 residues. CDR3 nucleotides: TGCGCCAGCAGCGACGGACAGGACCGTCGAGGGGGCTACACCTTC. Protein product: CASSDGQDRRGGYTF. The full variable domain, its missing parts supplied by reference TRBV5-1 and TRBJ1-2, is KAGVTQTPRYLIKTRGQQVTLSCSPISGHRSVSWYQQTPGQGLQFLFEYFSETQRNKGNFPGRFSGRQFSNSRSEMNVSTLELGDSALYLCASSDGQDRRGGYTFGSGTRLTVV.

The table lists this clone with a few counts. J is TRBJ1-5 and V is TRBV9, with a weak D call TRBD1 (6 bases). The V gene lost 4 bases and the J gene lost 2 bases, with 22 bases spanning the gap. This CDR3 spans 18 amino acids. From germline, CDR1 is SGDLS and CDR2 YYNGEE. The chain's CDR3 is CASSPRGGAMIRNQPQHF. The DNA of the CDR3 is TGTGCCAGCAGCCCTCGGGGGGGCGCGATGATCCGCAATCAGCCCCAGCATTTT.

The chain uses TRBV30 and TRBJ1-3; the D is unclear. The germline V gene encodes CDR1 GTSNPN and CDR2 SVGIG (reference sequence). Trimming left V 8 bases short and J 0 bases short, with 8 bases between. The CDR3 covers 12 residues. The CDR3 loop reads CAQGSSGNTIYF. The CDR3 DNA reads TGTGCCCAAGGGAGCTCTGGAAACACCATATATTTT.

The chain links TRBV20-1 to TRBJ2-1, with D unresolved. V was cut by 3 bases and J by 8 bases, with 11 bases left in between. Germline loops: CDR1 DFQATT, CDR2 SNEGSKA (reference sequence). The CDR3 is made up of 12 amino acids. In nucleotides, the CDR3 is TGCAGTGCTAGTAGGCCTCCGTATGAGCAGTTCTTC. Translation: CSASRPPYEQFF.

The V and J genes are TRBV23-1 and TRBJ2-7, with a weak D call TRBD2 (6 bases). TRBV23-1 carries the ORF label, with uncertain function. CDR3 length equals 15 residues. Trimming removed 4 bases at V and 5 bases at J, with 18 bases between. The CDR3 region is CASSPRYIGTHEQYF. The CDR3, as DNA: TGCGCCAGCAGTCCCCGTTATATCGGGACTCACGAGCAGTACTTC.

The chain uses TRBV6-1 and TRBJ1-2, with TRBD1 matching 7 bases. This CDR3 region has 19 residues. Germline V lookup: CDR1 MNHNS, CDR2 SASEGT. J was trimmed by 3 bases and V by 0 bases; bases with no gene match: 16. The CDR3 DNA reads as TGTGCCAGCAGTGAAGCGCGCGGGACAGCAAACCCCCGGGACTATGGCTACACCTTC. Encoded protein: CASSEARGTANPRDYGYTF.

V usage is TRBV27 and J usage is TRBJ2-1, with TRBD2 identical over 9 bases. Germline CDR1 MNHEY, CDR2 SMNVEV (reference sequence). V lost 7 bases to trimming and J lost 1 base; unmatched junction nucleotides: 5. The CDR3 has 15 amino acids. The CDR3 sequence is CASIGSGSSYNEQFF. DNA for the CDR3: TGTGCCAGCATCGGTAGCGGGAGTTCCTACAATGAGCAGTTCTTC.

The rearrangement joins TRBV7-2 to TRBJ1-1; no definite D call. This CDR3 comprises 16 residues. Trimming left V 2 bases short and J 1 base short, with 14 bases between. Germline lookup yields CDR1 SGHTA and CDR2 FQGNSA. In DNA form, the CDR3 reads TGTGCCAGCAGCTTATTTTTGGGATGGAAGAACACTGAAGCTTTCTTT. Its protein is CASSLFLGWKNTEAFF.

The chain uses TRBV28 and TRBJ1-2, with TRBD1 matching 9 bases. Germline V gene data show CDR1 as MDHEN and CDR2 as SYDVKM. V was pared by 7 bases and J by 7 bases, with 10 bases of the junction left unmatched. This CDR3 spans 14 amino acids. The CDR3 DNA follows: TGTGCCAGCACCCCAGACAGGGGGTTGACTGGCTACACCTTC. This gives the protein CASTPDRGLTGYTF.

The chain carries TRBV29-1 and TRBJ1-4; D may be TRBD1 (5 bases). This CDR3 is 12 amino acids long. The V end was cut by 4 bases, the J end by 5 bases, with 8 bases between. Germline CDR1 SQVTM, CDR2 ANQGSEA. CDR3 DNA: TGCAGCGTTGGAAAGGGGAATGAAAAACTGTTTTTT. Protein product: CSVGKGNEKLFF.

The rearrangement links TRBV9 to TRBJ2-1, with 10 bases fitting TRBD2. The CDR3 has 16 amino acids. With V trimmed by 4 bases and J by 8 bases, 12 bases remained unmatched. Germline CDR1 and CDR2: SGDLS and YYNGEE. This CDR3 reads CASSPRTSGVIDEQFF. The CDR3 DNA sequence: TGTGCCAGCAGCCCCCGGACTAGCGGAGTTATTGATGAGCAGTTCTTC.

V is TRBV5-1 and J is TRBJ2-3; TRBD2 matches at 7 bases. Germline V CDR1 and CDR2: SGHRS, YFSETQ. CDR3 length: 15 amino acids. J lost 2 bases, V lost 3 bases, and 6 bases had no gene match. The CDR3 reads CASSWASGNTDTQYF. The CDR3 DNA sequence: TGCGCCAGCAGCTGGGCTAGCGGCAACACAGATACGCAGTATTTT.

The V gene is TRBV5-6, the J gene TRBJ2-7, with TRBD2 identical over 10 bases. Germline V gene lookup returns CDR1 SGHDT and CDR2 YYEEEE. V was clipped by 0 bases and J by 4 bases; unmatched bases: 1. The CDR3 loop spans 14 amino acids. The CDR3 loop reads CASSLVTSGYEQYF. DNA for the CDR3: TGTGCCAGCAGCTTGGTGACTAGCGGGTACGAGCAGTACTTC.

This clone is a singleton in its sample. The chain's CDR3 is CASSLGQVSNQPQHF. CDR3 nucleotides: TGTGCCAGCAGCTTAGGACAGGTTAGCAATCAGCCCCAGCATTTT. The chain carries TRBV7-2 and TRBJ1-5; possible D gene TRBD1, 6 bases. The CDR3 is 15 amino acids. Per the germline V gene, CDR1 is SGHTA and CDR2 is FQGNSA. Trimming left V 1 base short and J 0 bases short, with 7 bases between.

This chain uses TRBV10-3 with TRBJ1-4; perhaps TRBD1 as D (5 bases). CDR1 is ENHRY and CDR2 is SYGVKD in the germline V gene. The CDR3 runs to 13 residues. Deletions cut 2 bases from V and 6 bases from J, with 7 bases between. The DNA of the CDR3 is TGTGCCATCAGTGAGGGAGGGGATGAAAAACTGTTTTTT. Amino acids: CAISEGGDEKLFF.

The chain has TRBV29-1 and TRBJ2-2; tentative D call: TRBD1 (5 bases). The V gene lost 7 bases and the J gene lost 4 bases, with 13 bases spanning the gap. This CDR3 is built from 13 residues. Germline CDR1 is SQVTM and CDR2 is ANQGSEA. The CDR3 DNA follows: TGCAGCGCCACCAGGGTCACCACCGGGGAGCTGTTTTTT. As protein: CSATRVTTGELFF.

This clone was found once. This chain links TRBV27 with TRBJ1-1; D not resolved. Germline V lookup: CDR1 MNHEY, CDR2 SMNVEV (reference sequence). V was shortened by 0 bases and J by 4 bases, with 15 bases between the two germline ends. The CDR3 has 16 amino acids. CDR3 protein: CASSLSQETQSTEAFF. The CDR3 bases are TGTGCCAGCAGTTTATCCCAGGAGACCCAAAGCACTGAAGCTTTCTTT.

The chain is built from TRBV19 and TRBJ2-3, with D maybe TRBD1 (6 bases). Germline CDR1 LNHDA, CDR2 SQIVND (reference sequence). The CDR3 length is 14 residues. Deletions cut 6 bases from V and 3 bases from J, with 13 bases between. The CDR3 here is CASSQAGVTDTQYF. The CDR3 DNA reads TGTGCCAGTAGCCAAGCAGGGGTGACAGATACGCAGTATTTT.

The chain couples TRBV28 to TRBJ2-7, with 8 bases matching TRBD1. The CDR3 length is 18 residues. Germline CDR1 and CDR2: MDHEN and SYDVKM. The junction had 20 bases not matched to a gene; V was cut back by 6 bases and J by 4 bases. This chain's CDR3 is CASSPTLRTGRVSYEQYF. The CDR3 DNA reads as TGTGCCAGCAGCCCCACCTTAAGGACAGGGCGGGTTTCGTACGAGCAGTACTTC.

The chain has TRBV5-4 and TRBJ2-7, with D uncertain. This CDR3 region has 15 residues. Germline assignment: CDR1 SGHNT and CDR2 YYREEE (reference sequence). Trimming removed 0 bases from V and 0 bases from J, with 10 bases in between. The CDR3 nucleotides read TGTGCCAGCAGCTTGGATGCCCGGAGCTCCTACGAGCAGTACTTC. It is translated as CASSLDARSSYEQYF.

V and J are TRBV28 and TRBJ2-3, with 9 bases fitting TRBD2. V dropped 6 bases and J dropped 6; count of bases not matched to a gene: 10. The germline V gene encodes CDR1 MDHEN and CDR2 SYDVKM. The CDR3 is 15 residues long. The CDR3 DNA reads TGTGCCAGCAGCCAGACTAGCGGAGTCAAGGATACGCAGTATTTT. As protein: CASSQTSGVKDTQYF.

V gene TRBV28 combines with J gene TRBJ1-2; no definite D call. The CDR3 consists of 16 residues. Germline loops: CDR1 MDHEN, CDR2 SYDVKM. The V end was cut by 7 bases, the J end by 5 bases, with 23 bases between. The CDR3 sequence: CASIPQAMRAEYGYTF. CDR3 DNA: TGTGCCAGCATCCCTCAGGCCATGAGAGCAGAATATGGCTACACCTTC.

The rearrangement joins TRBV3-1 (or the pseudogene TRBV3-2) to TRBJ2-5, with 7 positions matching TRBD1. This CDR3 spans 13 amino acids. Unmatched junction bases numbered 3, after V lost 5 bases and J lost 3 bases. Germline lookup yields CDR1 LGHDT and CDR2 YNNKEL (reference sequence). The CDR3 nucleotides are TGTGCCAGCAGCTTTGGGACAGAAGAGACCCAGTACTTC. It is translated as CASSFGTEETQYF.

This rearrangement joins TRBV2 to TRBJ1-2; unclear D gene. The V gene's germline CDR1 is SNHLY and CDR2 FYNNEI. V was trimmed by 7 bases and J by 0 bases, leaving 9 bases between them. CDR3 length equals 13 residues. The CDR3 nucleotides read TGTGCCAGCAACGTCGGTGCTAACTATGGCTACACCTTC. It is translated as CASNVGANYGYTF.

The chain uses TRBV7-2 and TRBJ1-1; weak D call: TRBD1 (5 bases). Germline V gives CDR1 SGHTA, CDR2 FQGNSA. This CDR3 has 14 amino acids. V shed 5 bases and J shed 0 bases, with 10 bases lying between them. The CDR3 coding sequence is TGTGCCAGCAGCCAGGGCCCCTTGAACACTGAAGCTTTCTTT. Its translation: CASSQGPLNTEAFF. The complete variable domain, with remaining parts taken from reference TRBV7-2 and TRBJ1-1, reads GAGVSQSPSNKVTEKGKDVELRCDPISGHTALYWYRQSLGQGLEFLIYFQGNSAPDKSGLPSDRFSAERTGGSVSTLTIQRTQQEDSAVYLCASSQGPLNTEAFFGQGTRLTVV.

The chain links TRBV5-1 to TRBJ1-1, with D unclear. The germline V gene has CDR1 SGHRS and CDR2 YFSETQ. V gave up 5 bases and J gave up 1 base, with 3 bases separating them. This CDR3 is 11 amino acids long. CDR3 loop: CASRSNTEAFF. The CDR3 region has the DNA TGCGCCAGCAGGTCGAACACTGAAGCTTTCTTT.